The 7 T cell receptor beta chains below were found in one sample sequenced in a study of blood T cells in healthy people across ages. Primers used in a second PCR of about 6 to 11 cycles were a sample-barcoded 5' primer and a J-beta primer mix. TCRdb reanalysed the 5' RACE reads using MiXCR and keeps one entry per CDR3 protein. The sample has under 750,000 distinct CDR3 sequences, roughly 48% seen once. Sequencing was carried out using blood. These receptors were collected from an elderly man in good health.

The chain carries TRBV5-1 and TRBJ2-1; the D is unclear. The CDR3 has 15 amino acids. V was clipped by 6 bases and J by 0 bases, with 13 bases between them. Germline V gene lookup returns CDR1 SGHRS and CDR2 YFSETQ. The CDR3 spells CASTRTSSSYNEQFF. The CDR3 DNA reads as TGCGCCAGCACCCGGACCTCGAGCTCCTACAATGAGCAGTTCTTC.

V usage is TRBV20-1 and J usage is TRBJ2-1; D unresolved. The germline gives CDR1 DFQATT, CDR2 SNEGSKA (reference sequence). This CDR3 has 14 residues. Trimming took 6 bases from V and 6 from J, leaving 18 bases between them. The CDR3 protein is CSARRPQFPNEQFF. The CDR3 nucleotides are TGCAGTGCAAGGCGCCCCCAATTTCCCAATGAGCAGTTCTTC.

This clonotype was detected only once. The chain recombines TRBV4-1 with TRBJ2-1; a weak D match, TRBD2 (6 bases). Near its end, the DNA agrees better with TRBJ2-7, so the J call may be wrong. CDR1 and CDR2 (germline): MGHRA, YSYEKL. This CDR3 has 14 amino acids. The CDR3 DNA reads as TGCGCCAGCAGCCAAACGGGACTCTACAATGAGCAGTACTTC. This translates into CASSQTGLYNEQYF.

The genes are TRBV10-3 and TRBJ2-1, with 10 bases matching TRBD2. The DNA end lines up better with TRBJ2-7; the J call may be wrong. Germline V gene data show CDR1 as ENHRY and CDR2 as SYGVKD. The CDR3 length is 15 residues. CDR3 in amino acids: CAISGTSGTYNEQYF. The CDR3 coding sequence is TGTGCCATCAGTGGGACTAGCGGTACCTACAATGAGCAGTACTTC.

About this clonotype: Germline is not matched at one junction end, which may reflect a read error. V is TRBV7-9 and J is TRBJ2-1, with D possibly being TRBD1 or TRBD2 (6 bases each). CDR1 and CDR2 (germline): SEHNR, FQNEAQ (reference sequence). The CDR3 contains 14 residues. CDR3 sequence: CVSSLGGTLREQFF. Here the CDR3 DNA reads TGTGTCAGCAGCTTAGGGGGGACTTTGCGTGAGCAGTTCTTC.

V and J are TRBV12-3 or TRBV12-4 and TRBJ2-4; a weak D match, TRBD2 (5 bases). The J call may not be correct, given that the DNA end is closer to TRBJ2-7. The CDR3 spans 14 residues. The chain's CDR3 is CASSLGRAGVEQYF. The CDR3 region has the DNA TGTGCCAGCAGTTTAGGACGTGCCGGGGTCGAGCAGTACTTC.

This sequence joins TRBV9 and TRBJ1-2, with D possibly TRBD1 on 6 matching bases. The CDR3 spans 15 residues. The germline CDR1 and CDR2 sequences are SGDLS and YYNGEE. V was trimmed by 4 bases and J by 4 bases, leaving 17 bases between them. The CDR3 protein is CASSSATGHRYGYTF. CDR3 nucleotide sequence: TGTGCCAGCAGCTCTGCAACGGGACACCGCTATGGCTACACCTTC. The variable domain in full, completed from reference TRBV9 and TRBJ1-2, reads DSGVTQTPKHLITATGQRVTLRCSPRSGDLSVYWYQQSLDQGLQFLIQYYNGEERAKGNILERFSAQQFPDLHSELNLSSLELGDSALYFCASSSATGHRYGYTFGSGTRLTVV.